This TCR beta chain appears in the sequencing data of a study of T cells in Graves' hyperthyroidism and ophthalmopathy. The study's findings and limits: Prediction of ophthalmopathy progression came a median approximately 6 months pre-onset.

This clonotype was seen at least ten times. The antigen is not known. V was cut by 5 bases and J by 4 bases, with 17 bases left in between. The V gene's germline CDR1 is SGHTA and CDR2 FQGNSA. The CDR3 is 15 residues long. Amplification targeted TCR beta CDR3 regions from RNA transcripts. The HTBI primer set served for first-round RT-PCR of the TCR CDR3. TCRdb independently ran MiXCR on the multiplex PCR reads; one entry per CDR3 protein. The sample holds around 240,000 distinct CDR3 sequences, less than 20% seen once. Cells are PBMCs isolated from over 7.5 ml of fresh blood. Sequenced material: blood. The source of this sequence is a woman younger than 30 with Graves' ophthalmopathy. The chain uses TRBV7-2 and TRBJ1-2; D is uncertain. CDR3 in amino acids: CASSVSRLVPYGYTF. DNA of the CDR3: TGTGCCAGCAGCGTCTCGCGCCTCGTTCCCTATGGCTACACCTTC.